The next 21 T cell receptor beta chains were all read from a single sample in a study of T cell repertoires in cytomegalovirus infection. Each CDR3 protein gets one entry after TCRdb re-called the reads with MiXCR. Among roughly 600,000 distinct CDR3 sequences listed, 20% to 25% were seen once. The source material was CD8+ T cells from PBMCs. Receptors were obtained from a human donor in good health (CMV status not recorded). Some clones in this sample may be carry-over from other donors' samples.

This clonotype was seen a handful of times. The rearrangement links TRBV7-9 to TRBJ1-2, with D unresolved. Trimming cost V 3 bases and J 4 bases, with 12 bases left between them. The length of the CDR3 is 14 residues. Looked up from germline, CDR1 is SEHNR and CDR2 is FQNEAQ (reference sequence). The DNA for the CDR3 is TGTGCCAGCAGCTTCGGCACCTTGGCCTATGGCTACACCTTC. Protein: CASSFGTLAYGYTF.

This clonotype was seen only a few times. The rearrangement links TRBV7-6 to TRBJ2-5; D possibly matches TRBD1 or TRBD2 (5 bases each). V was pared by 1 base and J by 2 bases, with 14 bases between. The CDR3 runs 16 residues. Germline V lookup: CDR1 SGHVS, CDR2 FNYEAQ. The CDR3 DNA is TGTGCCAGCAGCTTAGGACCAGTGGGGACGCAAGAGACCCAGTACTTC. This encodes CASSLGPVGTQETQYF.

The chain combines TRBV29-1 with TRBJ1-1; D may be TRBD1 (6 bases). The CDR3 has 11 amino acids. Germline lookup yields CDR1 SQVTM and CDR2 ANQGSEA. Trimming left V 7 bases short and J 7 bases short, with 13 bases between. The CDR3: CSAFGGSEAFF. In DNA, the CDR3 is TGCAGCGCCTTTGGGGGCAGTGAAGCTTTCTTT.

Details on this clonotype: It is likely a read error: a sequence one base away is far more abundant. The V and J genes are TRBV7-6 and TRBJ2-2; 7 nucleotides match TRBD1. The CDR3 has 13 residues. After removal of 6 bases from V and 11 bases from J, the junction contained 9 bases not matched to a gene. In germline, CDR1 is SGHVS, CDR2 FNYEAQ. As DNA, the CDR3 is TGTGCCAGCAGTCCCACAGGGGCCGAAGAGCTGTTTTTT. Translated: CASSPTGAEELFF.

This clonotype was observed at least ten times. This CDR3 reads CASSYSSLGQYEQYV. The CDR3 region has the DNA TGTGCCAGCAGTTACTCATCCCTAGGACAGTACGAGCAGTACGTC. The chain carries TRBV6-6 and TRBJ2-7, with D perhaps TRBD1 (6 bases). The V gene lost 0 bases and the J gene lost 4 bases, with 13 bases spanning the gap. The germline V gene has CDR1 MNHNY and CDR2 SVGAGI (reference sequence). The CDR3 has 15 amino acids.

CDR3 DNA: TGTGCCAGCAGCCCACTGACAGACTACACTGAAGCTTTCTTT. It encodes CASSPLTDYTEAFF. The rearrangement joins TRBV4-2 to TRBJ1-1; a weak D match, TRBD1 (5 bases). There are 14 residues in the CDR3. CDR1 and CDR2 from the germline V gene are LGHNA and YNFKEQ. The V end was cut by 4 bases, the J end by 3 bases, with 12 bases between.

In its sample, this clonotype was seen many times. The chain combines TRBV7-6 with TRBJ1-2; possibly TRBD1 for D (5 bases). Trimming removed 0 bases at V and 5 bases at J, with 13 bases between. CDR3 length: 15 amino acids. Germline assignment: CDR1 SGHVS and CDR2 FNYEAQ. The chain's CDR3 is CASSLAYDRRYGYTF. In DNA form, the CDR3 reads TGTGCCAGCAGCTTAGCATACGACAGAAGATATGGCTACACCTTC.

This clonotype was seen a handful of times. This chain uses TRBV7-9 with TRBJ2-1, with 13 bases fitting TRBD2. CDR3 length equals 18 residues. The V segment lost 5 bases and the J segment 0 bases; nucleotides outside the gene matches: 7. CDR1 SEHNR and CDR2 FQNEAQ come from the germline V gene (reference sequence). The CDR3 region is CASSLPTSGGASYNEQFF. The CDR3 DNA is TGTGCCAGCAGCCTCCCCACTAGCGGGGGGGCCTCCTACAATGAGCAGTTCTTC. The variable domain in full, completed from reference TRBV7-9 and TRBJ2-1, reads DTGVSQNPRHKITKRGQNVTFRCDPISEHNRLYWYRQTLGQGPEFLTYFQNEAQLEKSRLLSDRFSAERPKGSFSTLEIQRTEQGDSAMYLCASSLPTSGGASYNEQFFGPGTRLTVL.

The genes are TRBV28 and TRBJ2-7, with D unclear. The CDR3 runs 12 residues. Trimming left V 2 bases short and J 5 bases short, with 7 bases between. Germline V gene data show CDR1 as MDHEN and CDR2 as SYDVKM. The CDR3 DNA is TGTGCCAGCAGTTTAGGACCTCACGAGCAGTACGTC. Its translation is CASSLGPHEQYV.

On this clonotype: One base away lies a much larger clone, so this may be a sequencing read error. The CDR3 DNA sequence: TGTGCCAGCAGCTCTGAGCGGGTTAACACTGAAGCTTTCTTT. It is translated as CASSSERVNTEAFF. The V gene is TRBV7-9, the J gene TRBJ1-1; D is unclear. V was clipped by 4 bases and J by 2 bases, with 11 bases between them. CDR3 size: 14 residues. Germline V lookup: CDR1 SEHNR, CDR2 FQNEAQ (reference sequence).

V usage is TRBV5-6 and J usage is TRBJ1-2; D unresolved. CDR1 and CDR2 from the germline V gene are SGHDT and YYEEEE. The ends were cut back, 5 bases at V and 8 bases at J, with 31 bases in the middle. The CDR3 extends over 18 amino acids. In nucleotides, the CDR3 is TGTGCCAGCAGGCGGCGTCGCAGTGGTCGTGGCCCACTTGGAGGCTACACCTTC. It is translated as CASRRRRSGRGPLGGYTF.

A remark on this clonotype: This may stem from a read error, because a much larger clone lies one nucleotide away. V usage is TRBV7-8 and J usage is TRBJ1-2, with a possible D match to TRBD1 (5 bases). The CDR3 runs to 17 residues. Germline CDR1 SGHVS, CDR2 FQNEAQ. The chain's CDR3 is CVSSLLSGGGQKYGYTF. The CDR3 coding sequence is TGTGTCAGCAGCTTACTTAGTGGGGGAGGGCAGAAGTATGGCTACACCTTC.

This clonotype turned up a few times. The chain recombines TRBV29-1 with TRBJ1-2; D call uncertain. This CDR3 is 13 amino acids long. The V gene's germline CDR1 is SQVTM and CDR2 ANQGSEA. With 8 bases removed from V and 2 bases from J, the gap between germline ends came to 15 bases. CDR3 amino acids: CSSTSGSNYGYTF. CDR3 nucleotides: TGCAGCTCAACATCGGGGTCAAACTATGGCTACACCTTC.

Comments on this clonotype: A read error may explain this, as a much larger clone is one base away. This chain uses TRBV7-6 with TRBJ2-3; D ambiguous. CDR1 is SGHVS, CDR2 FNYEAQ, per germline. The CDR3 extends over 15 amino acids. V lost 0 bases and J 0 bases, leaving 7 bases between the germline ends. The CDR3 loop is CASSLAQSSTDTQYF. CDR3 sequence (DNA): TGTGCCAGCAGCTTAGCGCAGTCGAGCACAGATACGCAGTATTTT.

This clonotype was seen only a few times. The rearrangement links TRBV6-6 to TRBJ2-3; the match to TRBD1 covers 9 bases. There are 16 residues in the CDR3. V lost 5 bases to trimming and J lost 3 bases; unmatched junction nucleotides: 9. Germline loops: CDR1 MNHNY, CDR2 SVGAGI (reference sequence). This CDR3 is CASSPRQGGRTDTQYF. CDR3 DNA sequence: TGTGCCAGCAGTCCCCGACAGGGGGGTAGGACAGATACGCAGTATTTT.

The rearrangement uses TRBV5-1 and TRBJ2-3, with D maybe TRBD2 (5 bases). Trimming left V 1 base short and J 6 bases short, with 9 bases between. CDR1 is SGHRS, CDR2 YFSETQ, per germline. CDR3 length: 13 residues. CDR3 nucleotide sequence: TGCGCCAGCAGCTTGTGGCCTAGCGATACGCAGTATTTT. The encoded protein is CASSLWPSDTQYF.

The genes are TRBV28 and TRBJ1-1, with D possibly TRBD1 on 6 matching bases. CDR3 length: 14 residues. The V gene's germline CDR1 is MDHEN and CDR2 SYDVKM. Deletions cut 5 bases from V and 7 bases from J, with 17 bases between. CDR3 sequence: CASSEVGGGNEAFF. In nucleotides, the CDR3 is TGTGCCAGCAGTGAAGTTGGGGGCGGAAATGAAGCTTTCTTT.

This chain uses TRBV6-5 with TRBJ2-1, with 8 positions matching TRBD2. The CDR3 covers 15 residues. With V trimmed by 0 bases and J by 5 bases, 3 bases remained unmatched. CDR1 MNHEY and CDR2 SVGAGI come from the germline V gene. The CDR3: CASSYSAGGNNEQFF. CDR3 bases: TGTGCCAGCAGTTACTCGGCGGGGGGCAACAATGAGCAGTTCTTC.

Comment on this clonotype: At one of its ends the junction is not consistent with the germline gene, which may arise from a read error. The chain uses TRBV7-7 and TRBJ2-1; 13 nucleotides match TRBD2. Per the germline V gene, CDR1 is SSHAT and CDR2 is FNYEAQ (reference sequence). The CDR3 runs 15 residues. The CDR3 protein is CASSLWTSGSNEQFF. In DNA form, the CDR3 reads TGTGCTAGCAGCTTGTGGACTAGCGGGAGCAATGAGCAGTTCTTC.

In regard to this clonotype: This may arise from a read error, as a much more abundant clone is one base away. The chain is built from TRBV12-3 or TRBV12-4 and TRBJ1-1; TRBD1 matches at 8 bases. This CDR3 comprises 14 residues. CDR3 coding DNA: TGTGTCAGCAGTTTAGGGACAGGAGTAGGAGGAGCTTTCTTT. Translation: CVSSLGTGVGGAFF.

The sample holds a few counts of this clonotype. The CDR3 sequence: CAITPGTSGGAGETQYF. The CDR3 DNA reads as TGTGCCATCACTCCGGGGACTAGCGGGGGTGCAGGAGAGACCCAGTACTTC. The chain is built from TRBV10-3 and TRBJ2-5; 14 nucleotides align to TRBD2. The CDR3 is 17 amino acids. The germline CDR1 and CDR2 sequences are ENHRY and SYGVKD. V was clipped by 7 bases and J by 4 bases; unmatched bases: 11.